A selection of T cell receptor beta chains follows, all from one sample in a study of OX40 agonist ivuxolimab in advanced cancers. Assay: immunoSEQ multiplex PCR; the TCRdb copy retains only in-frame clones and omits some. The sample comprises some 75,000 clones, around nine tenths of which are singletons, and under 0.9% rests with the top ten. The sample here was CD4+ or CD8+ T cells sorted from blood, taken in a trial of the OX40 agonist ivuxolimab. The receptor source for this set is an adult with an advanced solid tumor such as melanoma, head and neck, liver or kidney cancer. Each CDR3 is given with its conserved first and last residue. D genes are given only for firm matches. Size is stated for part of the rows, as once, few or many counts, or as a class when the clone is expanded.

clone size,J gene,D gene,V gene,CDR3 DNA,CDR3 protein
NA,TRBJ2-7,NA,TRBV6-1,TGTGCCAGCAAGAGCTCCTACGAGCAGTACTTC,CASKSSYEQYF
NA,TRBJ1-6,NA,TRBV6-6,TGTGCCAGCAGTTACGAGAGCTCCTATAATTCACCCCTCCACTTT,CASSYESSYNSPLHF
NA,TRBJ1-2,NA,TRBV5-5,TGTGCCAGCAGATTCAGGTTGAACTATGGCTACACCTTC,CASRFRLNYGYTF
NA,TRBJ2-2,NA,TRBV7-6,TGTGCCAGCAGCTTAGCGGAAATAGGGGGGGAGCTGTTTTTT,CASSLAEIGGELFF
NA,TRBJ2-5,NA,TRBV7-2,TGTGCCAGCAGCTTAGGTGCAGGCGGGGTCCAAGAGACCCAGTACTTC,CASSLGAGGVQETQYF
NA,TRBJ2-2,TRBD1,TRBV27,TGTGCCAGCAGGAGGGACAGGGGCAACACCGGGGAGCTGTTTTTT,CASRRDRGNTGELFF
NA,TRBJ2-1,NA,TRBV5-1,TGCGCCAGCAGGTCAGGGATGATCAATGAGCAGTTCTTC,CASRSGMINEQFF
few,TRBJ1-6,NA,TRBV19,TGTGCCAGTAGCCCGGGACCTTCAAATTCACCCCTCCACTTT,CASSPGPSNSPLHF
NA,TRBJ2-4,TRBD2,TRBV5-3,TGTGCCAGAAGCCGTCCTAGCGGGGGAACATCGGGGGACATTCAGTACTTC,CARSRPSGGTSGDIQYF
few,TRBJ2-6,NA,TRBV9,TGTGCCAGTCAGGGAGTAGGTTTCTCTGGGGCCAACGTCCTGACTTTC,CASQGVGFSGANVLTF
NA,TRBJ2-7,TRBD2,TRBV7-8,TGTGCCAGCAGCTTAAGATTTATCGGGACTAGCGGCTCCTACGAGCAGTACTTC,CASSLRFIGTSGSYEQYF
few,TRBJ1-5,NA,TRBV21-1,TGTGCCAGCAGCAAATCGAGGAGGGCAGGGCCAGCACCCTATATTGGCAATCAGCCCCAGCATTTT,CASSKSRRAGPAPYIGNQPQHF
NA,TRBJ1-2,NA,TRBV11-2,TGTGCCAGCAGCTTAGAGGGGTACGGCTACACCTTC,CASSLEGYGYTF
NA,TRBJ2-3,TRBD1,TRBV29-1,TGCAGCGTTGCCCAGGGACAGGGGGCGACAGATACGCAGTATTTT,CSVAQGQGATDTQYF
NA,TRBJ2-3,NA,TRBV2,TGTGCCAGCAGCAGGGACATTAGCACAGATACGCAGTATTTT,CASSRDISTDTQYF
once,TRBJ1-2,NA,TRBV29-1,TGCAGCGTTGGGCAGAACTATGGCTACACCTTC,CSVGQNYGYTF
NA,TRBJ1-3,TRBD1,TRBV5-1,TGCGCCAGCAGCTTGACAGGGGGCGATGGAAACACCATATATTTT,CASSLTGGDGNTIYF
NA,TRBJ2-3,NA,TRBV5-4,TGTGCCAGCAGCTTATGGAACAGACCAGATACGCAGTATTTT,CASSLWNRPDTQYF
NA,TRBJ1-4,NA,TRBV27,TGTGCCAGCAGTGGTTCGGGGCCGAGGTGGGGACTGTTTTTT,CASSGSGPRWGLFF
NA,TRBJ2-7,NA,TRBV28,TGTGCCAGCAATTCCCCCGGACAGACCTACGAGCAGTACTTC,CASNSPGQTYEQYF
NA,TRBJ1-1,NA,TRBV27,TGTGCCAGCAGTGTTAACAGGGCGGGGAAGAACACTGAAGCTTTCTTT,CASSVNRAGKNTEAFF
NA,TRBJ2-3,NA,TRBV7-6,TGTGCCAGCAGCTTAGCGGGCCGGGGGCGAGGCACAGATACGCAGTATTTT,CASSLAGRGRGTDTQYF
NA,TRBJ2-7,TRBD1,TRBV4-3,TGCGCCAGCAGCCATGGGACAGGGGATTCCTACGAGCAGTACTTC,CASSHGTGDSYEQYF
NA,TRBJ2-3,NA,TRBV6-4,TGTGCCAGCAGTGTTTTGTCGGGGGGCACAGATACGCAGTATTTT,CASSVLSGGTDTQYF
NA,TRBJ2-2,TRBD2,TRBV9,TGTGCCAGCAGCGCGGCGGGACTAGCTATCGGGGAGCTGTTTTTT,CASSAAGLAIGELFF
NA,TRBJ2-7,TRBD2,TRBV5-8,TGTGCCAGCAGCCCCGAGCGGGGACTCTACGAGCAGTACTTC,CASSPERGLYEQYF
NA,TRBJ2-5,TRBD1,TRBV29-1,TGCAGCGTTGAGCCGGGACAGGGGAGGACCCAGTACTTC,CSVEPGQGRTQYF
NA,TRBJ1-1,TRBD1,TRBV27,TGTGCCAGCAGTGCTTCCGGGACAGTCACTGAAGCTTTCTTT,CASSASGTVTEAFF
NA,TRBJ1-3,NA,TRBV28,TGTGCCAGCAGTCCTCCCAACGGCAGGGTTGGAAACACCATATATTTT,CASSPPNGRVGNTIYF
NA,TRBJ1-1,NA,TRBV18,TGTGCCAGCTCACAGATTAAGGGAGGCAACACTGAAGCTTTCTTT,CASSQIKGGNTEAFF
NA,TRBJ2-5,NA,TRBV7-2,TGTGCCAGCAGCTATGGGCACAAAGAGACCCAGTACTTC,CASSYGHKETQYF
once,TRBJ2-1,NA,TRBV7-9,TGTGCCAGCAGCGGCAATGAGCAGTTCTTC,CASSGNEQFF
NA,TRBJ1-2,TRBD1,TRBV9,TGTGCCAGCAGCGCTACAGGGGTCCCCCGAAACTATGGCTACACCTTC,CASSATGVPRNYGYTF
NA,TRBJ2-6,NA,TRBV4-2,TGTGCCAGCAGCCAAGATACCCAGAGCTCTGGGGCCAACGTCCTGACTTTC,CASSQDTQSSGANVLTF
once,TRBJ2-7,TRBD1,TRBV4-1,TGCGCCAGCAGCCACCGGAGGGACAGGGAGTCGTGCGAGCAGTACTTC,CASSHRRDRESCEQYF
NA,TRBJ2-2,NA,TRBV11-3,TGTGCCAGCAGCTTCCTCGGCGTGGGCGGGGAGCTGTTTTTT,CASSFLGVGGELFF
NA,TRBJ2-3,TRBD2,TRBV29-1,TGCAGCGTTGAAAGCGGGGTCGGTGCAGATACGCAGTATTTT,CSVESGVGADTQYF
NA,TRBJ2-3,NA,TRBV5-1,TGCGCCAGCAGCCCACAAACGGGGAGCACAGATACGCAGTATTTT,CASSPQTGSTDTQYF
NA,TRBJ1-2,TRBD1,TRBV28,TGTGCCAGCAGTTTATTTGGTACCAGGGGGCGAATTGGCTACACCTTC,CASSLFGTRGRIGYTF
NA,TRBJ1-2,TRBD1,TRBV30,TGTGCCTGGAGTGTGACAGGGGGCTCTGGCTACACCTTC,CAWSVTGGSGYTF
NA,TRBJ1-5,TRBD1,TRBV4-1,TGCGCCAGCAGCCAGGCTGGACAGGATAGCAATCAGCCCCAGCATTTT,CASSQAGQDSNQPQHF
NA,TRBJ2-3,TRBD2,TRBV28,TGTGCCAGCACCCGTAGCGGGAGGTCCACAGATACGCAGTATTTT,CASTRSGRSTDTQYF
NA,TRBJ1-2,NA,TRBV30,TGTGCCTGGGCTCCCGGGTCCAACTATGGCTACACCTTC,CAWAPGSNYGYTF
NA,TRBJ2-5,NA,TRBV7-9,TGTGCCAGCAGCCATTCCGGGGGAGTGGAGACCCAGTACTTC,CASSHSGGVETQYF
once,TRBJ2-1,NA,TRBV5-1,TGCGCCAGCAGCCGGTACTTGGGCTCCTACAATGAGCAGTTCTTC,CASSRYLGSYNEQFF
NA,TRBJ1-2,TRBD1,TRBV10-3,TGTATGACTCGGGGACAGGGCCTAGATGGCTACACCTTC,CMTRGQGLDGYTF
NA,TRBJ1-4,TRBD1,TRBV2,TGTGCCAGCAGCGTTACCGGGACAGTGGACGAAAAACTGTTTTTT,CASSVTGTVDEKLFF
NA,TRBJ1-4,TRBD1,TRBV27,TGTGCCAGCAGTCCACTAGTGGGGGTTTATGGACAGGTTAGCGAAAAACTGTTTTTT,CASSPLVGVYGQVSEKLFF